These T cell receptor beta chains were read from a single sample in a study of blood T cell repertoires in COVID-19. The protocol was immunoSEQ multiplex PCR, while the TCRdb copy is restricted to in-frame clones and leaves out a portion. The sample carries 200,000 or so clones, 84% recorded once. The sample comprised peripheral blood. The receptor source for this set is a man aged 40-49 years who had recovered from COVID-19. Each CDR3 is given with its conserved first and last residue. The D gene is left open where the match is weak. Clone size, where shown, is once, few, many, or a class for clones that have expanded.

V gene,D gene,J gene,clone size,CDR3 DNA,CDR3 protein
TRBV11-3,NA,TRBJ2-7,few,TGTGCCAGCAGCTTAGGGGGCCGGGCTCCGCTGGGGATCGAGCAGTACTTC,CASSLGGRAPLGIEQYF
TRBV9,NA,TRBJ1-1,NA,TGTGCCAGCAGCGTGCAGGCGAAGAACACTGAAGCTTTCTTT,CASSVQAKNTEAFF
TRBV14,TRBD2,TRBJ2-3,NA,TGTGCCAGCAGCCAAGATCCCCTGTACGGGGGGATCACAGATACGCAGTATTTT,CASSQDPLYGGITDTQYF
TRBV9,NA,TRBJ1-2,NA,TGTGCCAGCAGCCCTTCGGTCCGCGAGGACTACACCTTC,CASSPSVREDYTF
TRBV10-3,NA,TRBJ2-2,NA,TGTGCCATCAGTTCCCTACAGGGCACCGGGGAGCTGTTTTTT,CAISSLQGTGELFF
TRBV12-3/TRBV12-4,NA,TRBJ2-3,NA,TGTGCCAGCAGTTGGGGGCGGGCGCAGTATTTT,CASSWGRAQYF
TRBV7-9,NA,TRBJ1-4,few,TGTGCCAGCCGCAAATGGGACACTGCTAATGAAAAACTGTTTTTT,CASRKWDTANEKLFF
TRBV6-5,NA,TRBJ1-1,NA,TGTGCCAGCAGTTACTCTCAGGGTTCCATGAACACTGAAGCTTTCTTT,CASSYSQGSMNTEAFF
TRBV11-3,TRBD2,TRBJ2-1,NA,TGTGCCAGCAGCTTACGAGACGGCGGGAGGGCCAGGCGCAATGAGCAGTTCTTC,CASSLRDGGRARRNEQFF
TRBV19,NA,TRBJ2-2,NA,TGTGCCAGTAGTATAGGAGGGGGCACCGGGGAGCTGTTTTTT,CASSIGGGTGELFF
TRBV18,TRBD2,TRBJ2-1,NA,TGTGCCAGCTCACCACCCTCGCTAGCGGGAGGGGGGAATGAGCAGTTCTTC,CASSPPSLAGGGNEQFF
TRBV11-2,TRBD1,TRBJ1-2,NA,TGTGCCAGCAGATCGACAGGGGTCACCTATGGCTACACCTTC,CASRSTGVTYGYTF
TRBV27,TRBD2,TRBJ2-1,NA,TGTGCCAGCGTGGGACTACCCTCCTACAATGAGCAGTTCTTC,CASVGLPSYNEQFF
TRBV27,TRBD1,TRBJ1-4,NA,TGTGCCAGCAGTCACCTACAGGGGGCACGAGAAAAACTGTTTTTT,CASSHLQGAREKLFF
TRBV9,NA,TRBJ1-3,NA,TGTGCCAGCAGCGTAGACAGGGACGCTGGAAACACCATATATTTT,CASSVDRDAGNTIYF
TRBV7-6,TRBD2,TRBJ2-1,once,TGTGCCAGCAGCTTAGACCGGGGGGATGAGCAGTTCTTC,CASSLDRGDEQFF
TRBV18,TRBD2,TRBJ2-5,NA,TGTGCCAGCTCATCGGGACTACAAGAGACCCAGTACTTC,CASSSGLQETQYF
TRBV7-2,TRBD1,TRBJ1-2,NA,TGTGCCAGCAGCTTCGACAGGGACAGCTTATACTATGGCTACACCTTC,CASSFDRDSLYYGYTF
TRBV7-9,TRBD2,TRBJ2-7,NA,TGTGCCAGCATTGGTAGTAAGGCTAGCGGCTACGAGCAGTACTTC,CASIGSKASGYEQYF
TRBV7-7,TRBD2,TRBJ2-1,once,TGTGCCAGCAGCTACGGACTAGCGGGGTACAATGAGCAGTTCTTC,CASSYGLAGYNEQFF
TRBV3-1/TRBV3-2,TRBD1,TRBJ2-5,NA,TGTGCCAGCAGCCCACCCACGGGACAGGGGTCGGGGGAGACCCAGTACTTC,CASSPPTGQGSGETQYF
TRBV3-1/TRBV3-2,TRBD1,TRBJ2-6,NA,TGTGCCAGCAGCCAGAGACAGGGGGCCTTCTCTGGGGCCAACGTCCTGACTTTC,CASSQRQGAFSGANVLTF
TRBV5-8,NA,TRBJ1-2,few,TGTGCCAGCAGCTTGAGTGCCCGGAGGGATACGGGTTATGGCTACACCTTC,CASSLSARRDTGYGYTF
TRBV6-4,NA,TRBJ1-1,NA,TGTGCCAGCAGTGACACGAACGGACAGATTCTGAACACTGAAGCTTTCTTT,CASSDTNGQILNTEAFF
TRBV6-5,NA,TRBJ1-1,NA,TGTGCCAGCAGTCCCCTGTCGGCAGGGAATACTGAAGCTTTCTTT,CASSPLSAGNTEAFF
TRBV18,TRBD1,TRBJ2-4,NA,TGTGCCAGCTCACCAGACAGGGTAAACATTCAGTACTTC,CASSPDRVNIQYF
TRBV2,NA,TRBJ1-2,NA,TGTGCCAGCAGTGAAAACAGGGATCTGCGCTACACCTTC,CASSENRDLRYTF
TRBV5-4,NA,TRBJ1-1,NA,TGTGCCAGCAGCTTGGATCCCGGGAGTAACACTGAAGCTTTCTTT,CASSLDPGSNTEAFF
TRBV7-2,NA,TRBJ1-2,few,TGTGCCAGCAGCTTAGAAAGACAGCTCTATGGCTACACCTTC,CASSLERQLYGYTF
TRBV27,NA,TRBJ2-6,NA,TGTGCCAGCAGTTTTCGACAGTCAGATTCTTACAGCTCTGGGGCCAACGTCCTGACTTTC,CASSFRQSDSYSSGANVLTF
TRBV15,NA,TRBJ2-7,NA,TGTGCCACGAATATGGCGGGACCCTCCTACGAGCAGTACTTC,CATNMAGPSYEQYF
TRBV6-1,NA,TRBJ2-7,NA,TGTGCCAGCAGTGATTCAGGGTTCGACGAGCAGTACTTC,CASSDSGFDEQYF
TRBV7-8,TRBD2,TRBJ2-1,NA,TGTGCCAGCAGCCCCAGACTAGCGGGAGGTCTCGGGCGGGGCGAGGAGCAGTTCTTC,CASSPRLAGGLGRGEEQFF
TRBV12-3/TRBV12-4,NA,TRBJ2-1,NA,TGTGCCTCGGGGTCCTACAATGAGCAGTTCTTC,CASGSYNEQFF
TRBV6-5,TRBD1,TRBJ1-4,NA,TGTGCCAGCAGTTACGGGACAGGGATAGAAAAACTGTTTTTT,CASSYGTGIEKLFF
TRBV30,NA,TRBJ2-7,NA,TGTGCCTGGAGAGAAGCTTGGGACATCGCCTACGAGCAGTACTTC,CAWREAWDIAYEQYF
TRBV5-1,NA,TRBJ1-1,NA,TGCGCCAGCAGCTTGGGGAGTGATCTTGAAGCTTTCTTT,CASSLGSDLEAFF